Presented here are 27 T cell receptor beta chains from one specimen sequenced in a study of T-cell reconstitution after alpha-beta-depleted transplantation in children. Researchers prepared the TCRbeta library using unique molecular identifiers, the study reports. TCRdb itself ran the PCR reads through MiXCR, one entry per CDR3 protein. The table shows 400,000 to 450,000 distinct CDR3 sequences, with roughly 44% occurring only once. The sequencing here drew on PBMCs, taken before TCRalphabeta/CD19-depleted stem cell transplant. These receptors originate from a girl aged 2 to 10 with aplastic anemia, due to receive a stem cell transplant.

CDR3 DNA sequence: TGTGCCAGCAGCTTAGGTGGGGGGTATGGTTTTAAGTTAAACACTGAAGCTTTCTTT. Its protein product is CASSLGGGYGFKLNTEAFF. This rearrangement joins TRBV5-4 to TRBJ1-1, with TRBD1 as a possible D gene (5 bases). This CDR3 contains 19 residues. Trimming removed 2 bases from V and 2 bases from J, with 25 bases in between. Germline V gene data show CDR1 as SGHNT and CDR2 as YYREEE (reference sequence).

V gene TRBV20-1 combines with J gene TRBJ2-1; D may be TRBD2 (6 bases). The CDR3 extends over 18 amino acids. Looked up from germline, CDR1 is DFQATT and CDR2 is SNEGSKA (reference sequence). Trimming left V 1 base short and J 6 bases short, with 25 bases between. CDR3 DNA sequence: TGCAGTGCTAGAGTATATCCCACGGGAGCGGGTGAGGGCAATGAGCAGTTCTTC. It translates to CSARVYPTGAGEGNEQFF.

This clonotype has ten or more counts. The rearrangement joins TRBV20-1 to TRBJ2-7; 7 bases align to TRBD2. The CDR3 covers 14 residues. V lost 2 bases, J lost 2 bases, and 6 bases stayed unmatched. Germline V gives CDR1 DFQATT, CDR2 SNEGSKA (reference sequence). CDR3 in DNA: TGCAGTGCTAGACCGGGACTAACCCCCTACGAGCAGTACTTC. The encoded protein is CSARPGLTPYEQYF.

The chain recombines TRBV4-1 with TRBJ2-7; TRBD1 agrees at 8 bases. Germline CDR1 is MGHRA and CDR2 is YSYEKL. V was clipped by 0 bases and J by 6 bases; unmatched bases: 4. This CDR3 spans 14 amino acids. As DNA, the CDR3 is TGCGCCAGCAGCCAAGAAGGACAGGGAGGCGAGCAGTACTTC. Residues: CASSQEGQGGEQYF.

This clonotype has at least ten counts. The J gene is TRBJ2-7, the V gene TRBV12-3 or TRBV12-4, with 7 positions matching TRBD2. CDR3 length equals 14 residues. V lost 10 bases and J lost 2; bases outside the gene matches: 11. The CDR3, as DNA: TGTGCCACCAGACGATTCAGCGGGGCCTACGAGCAGTACTTC. Translated, it gives CATRRFSGAYEQYF.

This sequence joins TRBV5-1 and TRBJ2-1; the D gene is possibly TRBD2 (6 bases). CDR3 length equals 19 residues. Trimming left V 0 bases short and J 0 bases short, with 19 bases between. From germline, CDR1 is SGHRS and CDR2 YFSETQ. The CDR3 DNA reads TGCGCCAGCAGCTTGGTAGGTAAGACTAGGCGTAGCTCCTACAATGAGCAGTTCTTC. Amino acid sequence: CASSLVGKTRRSSYNEQFF.

V is TRBV29-1 and J is TRBJ2-1; TRBD1 aligns across 9 bases. With V trimmed by 1 base and J by 4 bases, 2 bases remained unmatched. Germline V gene sequence: CDR1 SQVTM, CDR2 ANQGSEA. CDR3 length: 14 residues. The CDR3 sequence: CSVEGQGEYNEQFF. In DNA, the CDR3 is TGCAGCGTTGAAGGACAGGGGGAGTACAATGAGCAGTTCTTC.

This clonotype appeared a few times. The CDR3 region has the DNA TGTGCCAGCAGCTTAGATGGCGCTAACAATCAGCCCCAGCATTTT. Its translation: CASSLDGANNQPQHF. The rearrangement links TRBV7-9 to TRBJ1-5; D gene ambiguous. The CDR3 extends over 15 amino acids. In germline, CDR1 is SEHNR, CDR2 FQNEAQ (reference sequence). V was cut by 1 base and J by 3 bases, with 10 bases left in between.

CDR3 sequence: CASRRGAQIFHEQYF. In nucleotides, the CDR3 is TGTGCCAGCAGAAGGGGGGCTCAAATTTTCCACGAGCAGTACTTC. V usage is TRBV7-3 and J usage is TRBJ2-7; either TRBD1 or TRBD2 may fit D (6 bases each). V dropped 6 bases and J dropped 5 bases, with 20 bases sitting between them. CDR3 size: 15 residues. Germline V gene sequence: CDR1 SGHTA, CDR2 FQGTGA.

This clonotype showed up many times. J is TRBJ2-2 and V is TRBV28; 9 positions agree with TRBD1. The germline V gene encodes CDR1 MDHEN and CDR2 SYDVKM. This CDR3 is built from 14 residues. V lost 10 bases, J lost 1 base, and 4 bases stayed unmatched. CDR3 region: CATPGQGNTGELFF. Written as DNA, the CDR3 is TGTGCCACCCCGGGACAGGGGAACACCGGGGAGCTGTTTTTT. Full variable domain (remainder filled in from reference TRBV28 and TRBJ2-2): DVKVTQSSRYLVKRTGEKVFLECVQDMDHENMFWYRQDPGLGLRLIYFSYDVKMKEKGDIPEGYSVSREKKERFSLILESASTNQTSMYLCATPGQGNTGELFFGEGSRLTVL.

There are many counts of this clonotype. This CDR3 reads CASTGGGPGTDTQYF. In DNA, the CDR3 is TGTGCCAGTACAGGGGGAGGGCCGGGCACAGATACGCAGTATTTT. The chain joins TRBV27 to TRBJ2-3, with D tentatively TRBD1 (8 bases). The germline V and J ends were trimmed by 9 bases and 1 base, with 17 bases remaining between them. The CDR3 runs 15 residues. The V gene's germline CDR1 is MNHEY and CDR2 SMNVEV (reference sequence).

This clonotype was seen many times. The chain links TRBV5-1 to TRBJ2-1, with 8 bases matching TRBD2. Germline CDR1 reads SGHRS; CDR2 reads YFSETQ. The CDR3 extends over 16 amino acids. Trimming took 0 bases from V and 4 from J; bases not matched to a gene: 6. CDR3 bases: TGCGCCAGCAGCTTGGATCAGCTAGCGGGTTACAATGAGCAGTTCTTC. Protein product: CASSLDQLAGYNEQFF.

This clonotype was counted ten times or more. The rearrangement uses TRBV20-1 and TRBJ1-2, with 9 bases lining up with TRBD1. The CDR3 runs 18 residues. From germline, CDR1 is DFQATT and CDR2 SNEGSKA (reference sequence). Unmatched junction bases numbered 22, after V lost 6 bases and J lost 5 bases. Here the CDR3 DNA reads TGCAGTGCCCCCAGTACAGGGACAGGGACGAAGAGCTTATATGGCTACACCTTC. Its protein is CSAPSTGTGTKSLYGYTF.

The chain employs TRBV7-3 and TRBJ1-4, with TRBD1 matching over 8 bases. Germline CDR1 SGHTA, CDR2 FQGTGA. This CDR3 comprises 13 residues. V gave up 2 bases and J gave up 10 bases; unmatched junction bases: 3. The CDR3 region has the DNA TGTGCCAGCAGCTTAGGACAGGGAGGAAAACTGTTTTTT. Encoded protein: CASSLGQGGKLFF.

The table lists this clonotype with many counts. The J gene is TRBJ2-3, the V gene TRBV5-1, with D possibly TRBD2 on 7 matching bases. Germline CDR1 is SGHRS and CDR2 is YFSETQ. Trimming shortened V by 1 base and J by 1 base, and 13 bases separated the two germline ends. The CDR3 sequence is 16 residues long. The CDR3 here is CASSLRGGRGTDTQYF. For the CDR3, the DNA is TGCGCCAGCAGCTTGAGGGGGGGCCGAGGCACAGATACGCAGTATTTT. Looking up the rest from reference TRBV5-1 and TRBJ2-3 gives the full variable domain: KAGVTQTPRYLIKTRGQQVTLSCSPISGHRSVSWYQQTPGQGLQFLFEYFSETQRNKGNFPGRFSGRQFSNSRSEMNVSTLELGDSALYLCASSLRGGRGTDTQYFGPGTRLTVL.

This clonotype was counted between two and nine times. The chain joins TRBV11-2 to TRBJ1-2; D is ambiguous. V lost 0 bases and J lost 8, with 19 bases in between. The CDR3 length is 16 residues. Germline V gives CDR1 SGHAT, CDR2 FQNNGV. The CDR3 sequence: CASSLDRAGLGRGYTF. The CDR3, as DNA: TGTGCCAGCAGCTTAGATCGGGCGGGCCTTGGGAGGGGCTACACCTTC.

This chain joins TRBV18 and TRBJ2-1, with D hard to call. Germline CDR1 and CDR2: KGHSH and LQKENI. Deletions cut 3 bases from V and 0 bases from J, with 15 bases between. This CDR3 is built from 17 residues. The CDR3 nucleotides read TGTGCCAGCTCACCGGTCAGACTGGTAAGCTCCTACAATGAGCAGTTCTTC. Protein sequence: CASSPVRLVSSYNEQFF.

This clonotype was counted at least ten times. The chain carries TRBV6-5 and TRBJ2-1; TRBD1 agrees at 7 bases. The CDR3 contains 15 residues. CDR1 is MNHEY and CDR2 is SVGAGI in the germline V gene. V lost 2 bases to trimming and J lost 1 base; unmatched junction nucleotides: 2. The CDR3 here is CASSYDRASYNEQFF. The CDR3 nucleotides read TGTGCCAGCAGTTACGACAGGGCGTCCTACAATGAGCAGTTCTTC.

This chain links TRBV5-1 with TRBJ2-3; TRBD1 is a possible D gene (5 bases). The CDR3 is 16 amino acids. Germline values: CDR1 SGHRS, CDR2 YFSETQ. The ends were cut back, 0 bases at V and 2 bases at J, with 13 bases in the middle. CDR3: CASSLVPGPTTDTQYF. CDR3 DNA: TGCGCCAGCAGCTTGGTTCCAGGGCCGACCACAGATACGCAGTATTTT.

This rearrangement joins TRBV14 to TRBJ2-2, with D perhaps matching TRBD1 (6 bases). The CDR3 contains 15 residues. The V end lost 0 bases, the J end lost 7 bases, and 12 bases lay between the germline ends. The germline gives CDR1 SGHDN, CDR2 FVKESK. The CDR3 bases are TGTGCCAGCAGCCAAGACGTCTCAGGGGTCGGGGAGCTGTTTTTT. Its protein product is CASSQDVSGVGELFF. Combining the CDR3 with reference TRBV14 and TRBJ2-2 gives the whole variable domain EAGVTQFPSHSVIEKGQTVTLRCDPISGHDNLYWYRRVMGKEIKFLLHFVKESKQDESGMPNNRFLAERTGGTYSTLKVQPAELEDSGVYFCASSQDVSGVGELFFGEGSRLTVL.

This clonotype was observed a few times. The CDR3 reads CASSPPSGRAKGNDEQFF. CDR3 nucleotides: TGTGCCAGCAGCCCCCCCAGCGGGAGGGCCAAGGGGAACGATGAGCAGTTCTTC. The chain has TRBV2 and TRBJ2-1, with TRBD2 identical over 10 bases. This CDR3 is 18 amino acids long. V lost 6 bases and J lost 8; bases outside the gene matches: 19. Germline V gene lookup returns CDR1 SNHLY and CDR2 FYNNEI.

This clonotype was picked up many times. The chain links TRBV2 to TRBJ2-2; 12 nucleotides align to TRBD2. This CDR3 is 16 amino acids long. Germline V gene lookup returns CDR1 SNHLY and CDR2 FYNNEI. V lost 3 bases, J lost 5 bases, and 4 bases stayed unmatched. The CDR3 sequence: CASSEGLAGGTGELFF. The CDR3, as DNA: TGTGCCAGCAGTGAGGGCCTAGCGGGAGGGACCGGGGAGCTGTTTTTT.

Only a few counts were recorded for this clonotype. The CDR3 region has the DNA TGCGCCAGCAGCCGGGGTGACAGGGGCGGCTACACCTTC. Translated, it gives CASSRGDRGGYTF. This sequence joins TRBV4-1 and TRBJ1-2; 8 bases are shared with TRBD1. The CDR3 spans 13 residues. Trimming removed 4 bases from V and 8 bases from J; junction bases left unmatched: 6. The germline V gene has CDR1 MGHRA and CDR2 YSYEKL.

The V call is TRBV4-2, the J call TRBJ2-7; 9 nucleotides line up with TRBD1. With 5 bases clipped from V and 0 bases from J, the junction kept 5 bases outside the gene matches. This CDR3 has 15 amino acids. The germline gives CDR1 LGHNA, CDR2 YNFKEQ. The DNA of the CDR3 is TGTGCCAGCAGCAACCGGGACAGGGCCTCCTACGAGCAGTACTTC. It codes for CASSNRDRASYEQYF.

The chain is built from TRBV7-9 and TRBJ2-5; D remains ambiguous. Trimming cost V 2 bases and J 5 bases, with 12 bases left between them. The CDR3 length is 14 residues. Germline lookup yields CDR1 SEHNR and CDR2 FQNEAQ (reference sequence). In nucleotides, the CDR3 is TGTGCCAGCAGCTTAATTGCCTTTAGGGAGACCCAGTACTTC. Its protein product is CASSLIAFRETQYF. The full variable domain, its missing parts supplied by reference TRBV7-9 and TRBJ2-5, is DTGVSQNPRHKITKRGQNVTFRCDPISEHNRLYWYRQTLGQGPEFLTYFQNEAQLEKSRLLSDRFSAERPKGSFSTLEIQRTEQGDSAMYLCASSLIAFRETQYFGPGTRLLVL.

This clonotype was seen only once. The chain combines TRBV4-2 with TRBJ2-3; 13 positions agree with TRBD2. Germline V gives CDR1 LGHNA, CDR2 YNFKEQ. V was pared by 7 bases and J by 3 bases, with 7 bases of the junction left unmatched. This CDR3 has 16 amino acids. The CDR3, as DNA: TGTGCCAGCACCGAACTAGCGGGGGGGCTAACAGATACGCAGTATTTT. This translates into CASTELAGGLTDTQYF.

This chain links TRBV30 with TRBJ2-5; 9 bases are shared with TRBD1. The length of the CDR3 is 13 residues. Trimming at V came to 6 bases and at J to 5 bases, leaving 7 bases not matched to a gene. The V gene's germline CDR1 is GTSNPN and CDR2 SVGIG (reference sequence). The CDR3 sequence is CACGTGKRETQYF. The CDR3 nucleotides are TGTGCCTGCGGGACAGGGAAACGGGAGACCCAGTACTTC.